The T cell receptor (beta chain) described here comes from a study of vaccination and CD4 T cells after COVID-19. Study details: Four females and six males made up the convalescents, two of whom were Hispanic. Overlapping SARS-CoV-2, HCoV-NL63, HCoV-OC43 and HCoV-229E spike peptides stimulated the cells.

Treatment described: approximately 11-day PBMC culture with coronavirus spike peptide pools or control peptides (ViraFEST assay). Positive PCR tests came between March and December 2020, ahead of the US Alpha, Beta and Delta variants. It was on days 3 and 7 that half the medium was replaced with fresh IL-2 medium. This clonotype qualifies as large. Antigen: not known. An Oncomine TCR Beta short-read assay was used to sequence the DNA from cultured CD4+ T cells. TCRdb re-called the PCR reads through MiXCR, storing one row per CDR3 protein. This sample yields some 1,600 distinct CDR3 sequences, of which 70% are seen a single time; about 40% belongs to the top ten. Deletions cut 0 bases from V and 8 bases from J, with 11 bases between. CDR1 and CDR2 from the germline V gene are SGHAT and FQNNGV. The CDR3 is 14 residues long.

This TCR came from a human donor who had recovered from COVID-19. The J gene is TRBJ2-1, the V gene TRBV11-2; D may correspond to TRBD1 or TRBD2 (6 bases each). This material consisted of CD4+ T cells from blood, cultured in vitro, taken after SARS-CoV-2 vaccination. The chain's CDR3 is CASSLDRGDDEQFF. In nucleotides, the CDR3 is TGTGCCAGCAGCTTAGATAGGGGGGATGATGAGCAGTTCTTC.